This T cell receptor (beta chain) was sequenced in a study of blood T cell repertoires in COVID-19. Looking at the study overall: Samples taken during acute and convalescent COVID-19 were collected in the United States, Italy and Spain.

Per the germline V gene, CDR1 is KGHSH and CDR2 is LQKENI. The length of the CDR3 is 17 residues. Trimming at V came to 6 bases and at J to 3 bases, leaving 16 bases not matched to a gene. Here immunoSEQ multiplex PCR was the method, and the copy in TCRdb shows in-frame clones only, minus some. The sample lists 150,000 to 200,000 clones; roughly nine tenths were seen once. This receptor was obtained from a man aged 70 or older with active or convalescent COVID-19. This chain joins TRBV18 and TRBJ2-7, with 8 nucleotides matching TRBD2. The sequenced sample was peripheral blood. CDR3 in amino acids: CASSALRSGGIIYEQYF. For the CDR3, the DNA is TGTGCCAGCTCCGCCCTCCGGAGCGGGGGTATAATCTACGAGCAGTACTTC.